The next 3 T cell receptor beta chains were all read from a single sample in a study of radiotherapy plus CTLA-4 blockade in lung cancer. TCRdb's copy holds only in-frame clones and misses some; the assay was immunoSEQ multiplex PCR. The profile shows 45,000 to 60,000 clones, around 79% of them singletons. The material was peripheral blood, obtained from a patient treated with radiotherapy plus ipilimumab. The receptors here all came from a human donor with non-small cell lung cancer who had a complete response to radiotherapy plus ipilimumab.

The CDR3 here is CASSQAPYRARGNQPQHF. In nucleotides, the CDR3 is TGTGCCAGCAGCCAAGCCCCATACAGGGCTCGGGGCAATCAGCCCCAGCATTTT. The chain carries TRBV7-2 and TRBJ1-5; TRBD1 might be the D (6 bases). CDR3 length: 18 amino acids. Germline V CDR1 and CDR2: SGHTA, FQGNSA. The V gene lost 5 bases and the J gene lost 2 bases, with 22 bases spanning the gap.

The rearrangement links TRBV7-8 to TRBJ1-5; D unresolved. This CDR3 comprises 16 residues. Trimming stripped 2 bases from V and 4 bases from J, with 15 bases between. Germline V lookup: CDR1 SGHVS, CDR2 FQNEAQ. CDR3: CASSLSASGNNQPQHF. The CDR3 DNA reads as TGTGCCAGCAGCTTAAGTGCGTCCGGGAATAATCAGCCCCAGCATTTT. The whole variable domain, remainder taken from reference TRBV7-8 and TRBJ1-5, is GAGVSQSPRYKVAKRGQDVALRCDPISGHVSLFWYQQALGQGPEFLTYFQNEAQLDKSGLPSDRFFAERPEGSVSTLKIQRTQQEDSAVYLCASSLSASGNNQPQHFGDGTRLSIL.

This chain connects TRBV6-1 to TRBJ1-1; D not resolved. The CDR3 covers 13 residues. V was pared by 6 bases and J by 5 bases, with 13 bases between. The germline V gene encodes CDR1 MNHNS and CDR2 SASEGT. CDR3 loop: CASSPTGWTEAFF. The CDR3 DNA is TGTGCCAGCAGCCCCACGGGGTGGACTGAAGCTTTCTTT.